Following are 17 T cell receptor beta chains from one sample sequenced in a study of T cells in Graves' hyperthyroidism and ophthalmopathy. RNA transcripts served as the template for amplifying TCR beta CDR3 regions. With the HTBI primer set, the TCR CDR3 went through a first round of RT-PCR. TCRdb re-called the multiplex PCR reads through MiXCR, storing one row per CDR3 protein. This table has hundreds of thousands of distinct CDR3 sequences, 46% appearing once. Sequenced sample: peripheral blood or thyroid tissue (not recorded which). The receptor source for this set is a woman under 30 with Graves' hyperthyroidism.

The V call is TRBV7-2, the J call TRBJ1-1; no clear D gene. Germline CDR1 reads SGHTA; CDR2 reads FQGNSA. The CDR3 covers 13 residues. V was cut by 1 base and J by 7 bases, with 10 bases left in between. The CDR3: CASSLVKRGEAFF. CDR3 sequence (DNA): TGTGCCAGCAGCTTAGTAAAGCGGGGTGAAGCTTTCTTT.

This clonotype was counted only a few times. This chain connects TRBV29-1 to TRBJ2-7, with D perhaps matching TRBD1 or TRBD2 (5 bases each). Per the germline V gene, CDR1 is SQVTM and CDR2 is ANQGSEA. Trimming took 4 bases from V and 6 from J, leaving 10 bases between them. The CDR3 is made up of 11 amino acids. CDR3: CSVVSGSEQYF. Here the CDR3 DNA reads TGCAGCGTTGTGTCAGGGAGCGAGCAGTACTTC.

This clonotype appeared many times. This sequence joins TRBV29-1 and TRBJ1-1; 8 nucleotides line up with TRBD1. CDR1 and CDR2 (germline): SQVTM, ANQGSEA. The V and J ends lost 6 bases and 6 bases, in that order; junction bases with no gene match: 9. CDR3 length: 13 amino acids. CDR3 nucleotide sequence: TGCAGCGTGGTACGACAGGGGAGGGCTGAAGCTTTCTTT. The encoded protein is CSVVRQGRAEAFF.

V usage is TRBV7-9 and J usage is TRBJ1-4; D possibly corresponds to TRBD1 (5 bases). V was pared by 5 bases and J by 8 bases, with 27 bases between. CDR1 is SEHNR and CDR2 is FQNEAQ in the germline V gene (reference sequence). CDR3 length: 18 residues. In DNA, the CDR3 is TGTGCCAGCAGCAACCCTCGGGCGCAGGGAGGGGAGAGCGAAAAACTGTTTTTT. Translating it yields CASSNPRAQGGESEKLFF.

The V and J genes are TRBV7-2 and TRBJ2-7; no firm D call. Germline CDR1 reads SGHTA; CDR2 reads FQGNSA. V was cut by 5 bases and J by 6 bases, with 14 bases left in between. The CDR3 covers 13 residues. The CDR3 sequence is CASSQDSPGEQYF. The CDR3 coding sequence is TGTGCCAGCAGCCAAGATTCCCCCGGCGAGCAGTACTTC.

This chain joins TRBV2 and TRBJ1-5, with D perhaps TRBD1 (6 bases). Between the trimmed V and J ends, which lost 5 bases and 6 bases, there was a span of 20 bases. The CDR3 length is 16 residues. Germline-derived CDR1 and CDR2 are SNHLY and FYNNEI. The DNA for the CDR3 is TGTGCCAGCAGTTTAGGCCCAGGGGAGTGGAGTCAGCCCCAGCATTTT. As protein: CASSLGPGEWSQPQHF.

The rearrangement uses TRBV11-1 and TRBJ2-7; 10 bases match TRBD2. This CDR3 is 15 amino acids long. V lost 6 bases and J lost 2; bases outside the gene matches: 7. CDR1 is SGHAT and CDR2 is FQDESV in the germline V gene (reference sequence). CDR3 sequence reads: CASSFSSGGPYEQYF. CDR3 nucleotides: TGTGCCAGCAGTTTTTCTAGCGGGGGACCCTACGAGCAGTACTTC.

This sequence joins TRBV19 and TRBJ1-1; D gene ambiguous. In germline, CDR1 is LNHDA, CDR2 SQIVND (reference sequence). Deletions cut 7 bases from V and 4 bases from J, with 7 bases between. The CDR3 runs to 11 residues. The CDR3 nucleotides are TGTGCCAGTAAGCACGGCACTGAAGCTTTCTTT. It codes for CASKHGTEAFF. Combining the CDR3 with reference TRBV19 and TRBJ1-1 gives the whole variable domain DGGITQSPKYLFRKEGQNVTLSCEQNLNHDAMYWYRQDPGQGLRLIYYSQIVNDFQKGDIAEGYSVSREKKESFPLTVTSAQKNPTAFYLCASKHGTEAFFGQGTRLTVV.

This clonotype was seen more than once but under ten times. V and J are TRBV5-1 and TRBJ1-2; D gene unclear. The CDR3 totals 14 residues. V was trimmed by 0 bases and J by 3 bases, leaving 9 bases between them. Germline loops: CDR1 SGHRS, CDR2 YFSETQ. In nucleotides, the CDR3 is TGCGCCAGCAGCTTGGAAGCCCGGGACTATGGCTACACCTTC. It codes for CASSLEARDYGYTF.

The chain has TRBV7-2 and TRBJ2-7, with 8 bases lining up with TRBD2. V shed 5 bases and J 7 bases; nucleotides not matched to a gene: 13. CDR3 length equals 15 residues. Germline lookup yields CDR1 SGHTA and CDR2 FQGNSA. CDR3 region: CASSQSGGLAGEQYF. The CDR3 coding sequence is TGTGCCAGCAGCCAGAGCGGCGGACTAGCCGGGGAGCAGTACTTC.

The chain couples TRBV29-1 to TRBJ1-1, with D possibly TRBD1 on 5 matching bases. Germline CDR1 is SQVTM and CDR2 is ANQGSEA. V lost 8 bases to trimming and J lost 8 bases, with 21 bases between them. The CDR3 extends over 13 amino acids. The chain's CDR3 is CSSPTVRDLEAFF. CDR3 nucleotides: TGCAGCAGTCCAACAGTGAGGGACTTGGAAGCTTTCTTT.

The rearrangement uses TRBV7-9 and TRBJ1-4, with D possibly TRBD1 on 5 matching bases. Germline CDR1 is SEHNR and CDR2 is FQNEAQ (reference sequence). V was cut by 1 base and J by 10 bases, with 16 bases left in between. This CDR3 region has 15 residues. CDR3 loop: CASSLGDGTSGKLFF. The DNA for the CDR3 is TGTGCCAGCAGCTTAGGGGACGGAACTAGTGGAAAACTGTTTTTT.

As for this clonotype: This could be a read error, since a much larger clone is one nucleotide away. No conserved phenylalanine or tryptophan ends this CDR3, so it is likely a read error. CDR3 sequence: CASTLPGTDYEQYL. The DNA for the CDR3 is TGTGCCAGCACGTTACCAGGGACAGACTACGAGCAGTACCTC. The chain combines TRBV7-8 with TRBJ2-7, with 7 bases that match TRBD1. The J segment lost 3 bases and the V segment lost 7 bases, leaving 9 bases of the junction unmatched. Looked up from germline, CDR1 is SGHVS and CDR2 is FQNEAQ. This CDR3 is built from 14 residues.

In its sample, this clonotype was seen a few times. One base away lies a much larger clone, so this may be a sequencing read error. The V gene is TRBV6-1, the J gene TRBJ2-7, with D perhaps matching TRBD2 (5 bases). The CDR3 runs to 13 residues. V was clipped by 3 bases and J by 6 bases, with 12 bases between them. Germline V gene data show CDR1 as MNHNS and CDR2 as SASEGT. The CDR3 reads CASSESVAGEQYF. The DNA of the CDR3 is TGTGCCAGCAGTGAGTCAGTGGCGGGCGAGCAGTACTTC.

This clonotype was seen a handful of times. This rearrangement joins TRBV7-6 to TRBJ2-2; D unresolved. Trimming took off 2 bases at V and 2 bases at J, with 12 bases between the two ends. CDR1 and CDR2 from the germline V gene are SGHVS and FNYEAQ. This CDR3 spans 16 amino acids. As DNA, the CDR3 is TGTGCCAGCAGCTTAACGTCCGGCCCTAACACCGGGGAGCTGTTTTTT. It encodes CASSLTSGPNTGELFF.

This clonotype was observed many times. V is TRBV10-3 and J is TRBJ1-1; D gene unclear. This CDR3 comprises 15 residues. The germline V gene encodes CDR1 ENHRY and CDR2 SYGVKD. V was trimmed by 2 bases and J by 1 base, leaving 11 bases between them. Written as DNA, the CDR3 is TGTGCCATCAGTGAGGTGGTGGGGAAGAACACTGAAGCTTTCTTT. Translation: CAISEVVGKNTEAFF.

This clonotype was seen more than once but under ten times. This may come from a read error, since a much larger clone is one base off. The chain is built from TRBV7-4 and TRBJ2-2, with 7 bases aligning to TRBD1. With 5 bases clipped from V and 3 bases from J, the junction kept 3 bases outside the gene matches. Germline loops: CDR1 SGHVT, CDR2 SQSDAQ. CDR3 length equals 14 residues. The CDR3 bases are TGTGCCAGCAGCCTGACAGGGTACACCGGGGAGCTGTTTTTT. Protein: CASSLTGYTGELFF. The full variable domain, completed using reference TRBV7-4 and TRBJ2-2, is GAGVSQSPRYKVAKRGRDVALRCDSISGHVTLYWYRQTLGQGSEVLTYSQSDAQRDKSGRPSGRFSAERPERSVSTLKIQRTEQGDSAVYLCASSLTGYTGELFFGEGSRLTVL.